This T cell receptor (beta chain) was sequenced in a study of radiotherapy plus CTLA-4 blockade in lung cancer. Study background: Patients showed objective responses in over 15% of cases, and disease control was achieved by under 40%.

Points on this clone: Its antigen is unknown.

Findings and caveats of the study: TCR clones from tumors expanded in blood after radiotherapy plus ipilimumab.

Sequenced by immunoSEQ multiplex PCR; TCRdb stores in-frame clones only, minus some. The sample includes 90,000 or so clones, 75% to 90% seen only once; the top ten take about 2%. This CDR3 region has 12 residues. Germline lookup yields CDR1 KGHSH and CDR2 LQKENI. V shed 2 bases and J shed 7 bases, with 8 bases lying between them. CTLA-4 blockade using ipilimumab, together with focal radiation, was received by patients with chemo-refractory metastatic non-small-cell lung cancer. The source is a human donor with non-small cell lung cancer who had a partial response to radiotherapy plus ipilimumab. The chain recombines TRBV18 with TRBJ1-1; D is ambiguous. Sample: peripheral blood, taken from a patient treated with radiotherapy plus ipilimumab. DNA of the CDR3: TGTGCCAGCTCACCAGGTGCGCGTGAAGCTTTCTTT. As protein: CASSPGAREAFF.